The 10 T cell receptor beta chains listed next were all sequenced from one sample in a study of regulatory T cells in long-lasting Graves disease. Sequencing libraries for TCR beta were prepared with iRepertoire HTBI primers and Arm-PCR of CDR3 regions. Using its own MiXCR run on the multiplex PCR reads, TCRdb lists one record per CDR3 protein. Of some 440,000 distinct CDR3 sequences in the sample, 20% were seen once. Documented time point: persistent/refractory GD, antithyroid drugs over 5 years with positive TRAb. PBMC RNA was the source of the TCR library. Sequencing used peripheral blood mononuclear cells (PBMCs), obtained when the disease was refractory, from a patient treated with antithyroid drugs. The source of these receptors is a female donor with Graves disease.

The table lists this clonotype with a few counts. The rearrangement links TRBV19 to TRBJ2-7, with unresolved D. Trimming cost V 5 bases and J 7 bases, with 15 bases left between them. From germline, CDR1 is LNHDA and CDR2 SQIVND (reference sequence). The CDR3 has 13 amino acids. The CDR3 loop is CASSPGPRLEQYF. For the CDR3, the DNA is TGTGCCAGTAGTCCAGGACCGCGCTTGGAGCAGTACTTC.

This chain connects TRBV6-1 to TRBJ2-7, with D perhaps TRBD1 (5 bases). CDR3 length: 14 residues. V gave up 6 bases and J gave up 0 bases, with 12 bases separating them. CDR1 is MNHNS, CDR2 SASEGT, per germline. DNA for the CDR3: TGTGCCAGCAGGTCCGGCAGGGTCTCCTACGAGCAGTACTTC. Translated: CASRSGRVSYEQYF.

The genes are TRBV3-1 and TRBJ2-7, with no clear D. This CDR3 region has 16 residues. V lost 0 bases and J 1 base, leaving 13 bases between the germline ends. Looked up from germline, CDR1 is LGHDT and CDR2 is YNNKEL (reference sequence). The DNA of the CDR3 is TGTGCCAGCAGCCAAGATACCGCACCGTATTCCTACGAGCAGTACTTC. This encodes CASSQDTAPYSYEQYF.

This clonotype has more than one count but fewer than ten. This chain joins TRBV7-9 and TRBJ1-2; 11 positions agree with TRBD1. Germline assignment: CDR1 SEHNR and CDR2 FQNEAQ (reference sequence). The CDR3 loop spans 15 amino acids. With 5 bases clipped from V and 6 bases from J, the junction kept 8 bases outside the gene matches. The CDR3 sequence: CASSPGQGAADGYTF. The CDR3 DNA follows: TGTGCCAGCAGCCCTGGACAGGGGGCGGCGGATGGCTACACCTTC.

Ten or more counts support this clonotype. This chain connects TRBV28 to TRBJ2-7; possible D gene TRBD1, 6 bases. The CDR3 extends over 17 amino acids. Trimming removed 6 bases from V and 0 bases from J, with 21 bases in between. Germline CDR1 reads MDHEN; CDR2 reads SYDVKM. CDR3 protein: CASSSGPRGLFSYEQYF. The CDR3, as DNA: TGTGCCAGCAGCTCGGGACCCAGGGGCCTTTTCTCCTACGAGCAGTACTTC.

This rearrangement joins TRBV6-5 to TRBJ1-1; 7 bases align to TRBD1. V shed 4 bases, J shed 1 base, and the junction held 12 bases outside the gene matches. This CDR3 region has 17 residues. Germline lookup yields CDR1 MNHEY and CDR2 SVGAGI. As DNA, the CDR3 is TGTGCCAGCAGTTTCCATACAACGACAGGGACGAACACTGAAGCTTTCTTT. Amino acid sequence: CASSFHTTTGTNTEAFF.

This clonotype was counted many times. V and J are TRBV12-3 or TRBV12-4 and TRBJ1-2; 10 bases are shared with TRBD1. The CDR3 is made up of 14 amino acids. Trimming removed 5 bases from V and 8 bases from J; junction bases left unmatched: 8. CDR3 in amino acids: CASSLGTGVGGYTF. CDR3 in DNA: TGTGCCAGCAGTCTGGGGACAGGGGTAGGCGGCTACACCTTC.

This clonotype came up a few times. This chain joins TRBV18 and TRBJ2-7; a possible D gene is TRBD2 (5 bases). Germline lookup yields CDR1 KGHSH and CDR2 LQKENI. The CDR3 spans 16 residues. V was pared by 2 bases and J by 7 bases, with 21 bases between. CDR3: CASSPEGRVGVWEQYF. The CDR3 nucleotides read TGTGCCAGCTCACCAGAAGGCCGGGTCGGGGTTTGGGAGCAGTACTTC.

In this sample, this clonotype turned up many times. This rearrangement joins TRBV28 to TRBJ2-7, with D tentatively TRBD2 (6 bases). V shed 4 bases and J shed 3 bases, with 13 bases lying between them. CDR3 size: 14 residues. In germline, CDR1 is MDHEN, CDR2 SYDVKM. In DNA, the CDR3 is TGTGCCAGCAGTTCCCGACTAGGCTTCTACGAGCAGTACTTC. Translated: CASSSRLGFYEQYF.

This clonotype was seen ten or more times. The chain recombines TRBV6-2 or TRBV6-3 with TRBJ1-5; D is unclear. CDR3 length equals 13 residues. In germline, CDR1 is MNHEY, CDR2 SVGEGT. The germline V and J ends were trimmed by 2 bases and 5 bases, with 7 bases remaining between them. CDR3 amino acids: CASSYTQDQPQHF. CDR3 in DNA: TGTGCCAGCAGTTACACACAAGATCAGCCCCAGCATTTT.